The 21 T cell receptor beta chains presented below share a single source sample, sequenced in a study of blood T cell repertoires in COVID-19. The data were produced by immunoSEQ multiplex PCR, yet TCRdb's version contains in-frame clones alone and is incomplete. The table records roughly 140,000 clones, 84% of them present only once. Sequencing was done on a sample of peripheral blood. Receptor source: a man aged 55 to 70 with active or convalescent COVID-19.

The genes are TRBV6-5 and TRBJ1-5; TRBD1 is a possible D gene (6 bases). The CDR3 is 16 residues long. The V gene lost 2 bases and the J gene lost 0 bases, with 11 bases spanning the gap. CDR1 is MNHEY and CDR2 is SVGAGI in the germline V gene. CDR3 sequence reads: CASSYGGLNSNQPQHF. In nucleotides, the CDR3 is TGTGCCAGCAGTTACGGGGGCCTGAATAGCAATCAGCCCCAGCATTTT.

The chain recombines TRBV29-1 with TRBJ1-4, with 9 bases lining up with TRBD1. The J segment lost 8 bases and the V segment lost 7 bases, leaving 8 bases of the junction unmatched. The CDR3 runs to 13 residues. The V gene's germline CDR1 is SQVTM and CDR2 ANQGSEA. CDR3 amino acids: CSALQGAREKLFF. The DNA of the CDR3 is TGCAGCGCGCTACAGGGGGCGAGGGAAAAACTGTTTTTT.

V gene TRBV7-2 combines with J gene TRBJ1-1; maybe TRBD1 (5 bases). CDR1 and CDR2 from the germline V gene are SGHTA and FQGNSA. The ends were cut back, 2 bases at V and 6 bases at J, with 13 bases in the middle. This CDR3 is built from 14 residues. The CDR3 spells CASSLIPGQAEAFF. CDR3 nucleotide sequence: TGTGCCAGCAGCTTAATTCCAGGGCAGGCTGAAGCTTTCTTT.

The chain has TRBV6-2 or TRBV6-3 and TRBJ1-1; 8 bases are shared with TRBD1. J was trimmed by 1 base and V by 2 bases; bases with no gene match: 6. CDR1 MNHEY and CDR2 SVGEGT come from the germline V gene. This CDR3 is 16 amino acids long. The CDR3 region is CASSYSRQGRNTEAFF. The CDR3 DNA is TGTGCCAGCAGTTACAGCCGACAGGGGAGGAACACTGAAGCTTTCTTT.

The CDR3 region is CASSLGGQGNTEAFF. DNA of the CDR3: TGTGCCAGCAGCTTAGGGGGACAGGGGAATACTGAAGCTTTCTTT. The chain has TRBV7-2 and TRBJ1-1, with 10 bases identical to TRBD1. This CDR3 has 15 residues. The V gene end was trimmed by 1 base and the J gene end by 5 bases; junction bases not matched to a gene: 4. CDR1 is SGHTA, CDR2 FQGNSA, per germline.

The V gene is TRBV4-1, the J gene TRBJ1-1, with 11 nucleotides matching TRBD1. Trimming took 4 bases from V and 4 from J; bases not matched to a gene: 8. Germline loops: CDR1 MGHRA, CDR2 YSYEKL. CDR3 length: 16 amino acids. Written as DNA, the CDR3 is TGCGCCAGCAGCCCCGGACAGGGGGCGCGGGGCACTGAAGCTTTCTTT. Translation: CASSPGQGARGTEAFF.

The V gene is TRBV30, the J gene TRBJ2-2; D gene unclear. V was pared by 2 bases and J by 1 base, with 8 bases between. Germline V gene lookup returns CDR1 GTSNPN and CDR2 SVGIG (reference sequence). The CDR3 extends over 14 amino acids. CDR3: CAWSTIRNTGELFF. The CDR3 DNA follows: TGTGCCTGGAGTACCATCAGGAACACCGGGGAGCTGTTTTTT.

This chain links TRBV9 with TRBJ2-1; 8 bases are a match to TRBD1. The CDR3 has 16 amino acids. V dropped 0 bases and J dropped 3; count of bases not matched to a gene: 5. Germline CDR1 reads SGDLS; CDR2 reads YYNGEE. The CDR3 loop is CASSVEQGQGYNEQFF. As DNA, the CDR3 is TGTGCCAGCAGCGTAGAACAAGGACAGGGCTACAATGAGCAGTTCTTC. Full variable domain (outside the CDR3, taken from reference TRBV9 and TRBJ2-1): DSGVTQTPKHLITATGQRVTLRCSPRSGDLSVYWYQQSLDQGLQFLIQYYNGEERAKGNILERFSAQQFPDLHSELNLSSLELGDSALYFCASSVEQGQGYNEQFFGPGTRLTVL.

This clone was picked up one time. The chain couples TRBV28 to TRBJ2-3; TRBD2 might be the D (5 bases). From germline, CDR1 is MDHEN and CDR2 SYDVKM. The CDR3 extends over 15 amino acids. V shed 5 bases and J shed 5 bases, with 17 bases lying between them. The CDR3 DNA sequence: TGTGCCAGCAGTCCCCCGCGGGCCCTTCGAGATACGCAGTATTTT. Amino acid sequence: CASSPPRALRDTQYF. The full variable domain, rest sourced from reference TRBV28 and TRBJ2-3, is DVKVTQSSRYLVKRTGEKVFLECVQDMDHENMFWYRQDPGLGLRLIYFSYDVKMKEKGDIPEGYSVSREKKERFSLILESASTNQTSMYLCASSPPRALRDTQYFGPGTRLTVL.

The V gene is TRBV5-5, the J gene TRBJ2-3, with 10 bases matching TRBD1. Germline V CDR1 and CDR2: SGHKS, YYEKEE (reference sequence). After removal of 4 bases from V and 7 bases from J, the junction contained 9 bases not matched to a gene. There are 15 residues in the CDR3. CDR3 DNA: TGTGCCAGCAGCCCCCGACAGGGGGCCCCGAATACGCAGTATTTT. This translates into CASSPRQGAPNTQYF.

The V call is TRBV7-2, the J call TRBJ1-2; TRBD1 matches at 7 bases. CDR3 length: 16 residues. With 5 bases clipped from V and 1 base from J, the junction kept 10 bases outside the gene matches. The germline gives CDR1 SGHTA, CDR2 FQGNSA. The CDR3 nucleotides are TGTGCCAGCAGCCCGAAGGGGACAGCCGGTAACTATGGCTACACCTTC. Residues: CASSPKGTAGNYGYTF.

The gene calls are TRBV18 and TRBJ1-5; 7 positions agree with TRBD1. CDR1 is KGHSH and CDR2 is LQKENI in the germline V gene. The CDR3 consists of 13 residues. V shed 5 bases and J 7 bases; nucleotides not matched to a gene: 5. As DNA, the CDR3 is TGTGCCAGCTCAGCAGGGGGTTGGCAGCCCCAGCATTTT. As protein: CASSAGGWQPQHF.

The rearrangement uses TRBV5-6 and TRBJ2-7, with D possibly being TRBD2 (7 bases). The CDR3 is made up of 16 amino acids. Germline CDR1 and CDR2: SGHDT and YYEEEE. Trimming stripped 4 bases from V and 2 bases from J, with 19 bases between. CDR3 DNA sequence: TGTGCCAGCAGCAGGGGGGGTGGCGACGGGACCTACGAGCAGTACGTC. This gives the protein CASSRGGGDGTYEQYV.

This chain uses TRBV6-5 with TRBJ1-5; D gene unclear. The length of the CDR3 is 13 residues. Germline values: CDR1 MNHEY, CDR2 SVGAGI. V shed 6 bases and J shed 0 bases, with 6 bases lying between them. CDR3 sequence (DNA): TGTGCCAGCAGCCCGGTTAGCAATCAGCCCCAGCATTTT. This codes for CASSPVSNQPQHF.

V usage is TRBV6-4 and J usage is TRBJ1-4; tentative D call: TRBD1 (5 bases). V was clipped by 2 bases and J by 10 bases, with 17 bases between them. There are 15 residues in the CDR3. Germline CDR1 MRHNA, CDR2 SNTAGT. CDR3 coding DNA: TGTGCCAGCAGTGACAGGAATGGCGGGGGAGGAAAACTGTTTTTT. It codes for CASSDRNGGGGKLFF.

The V gene is TRBV3-1 (or the pseudogene TRBV3-2), the J gene TRBJ2-6; TRBD2 might be the D (5 bases). Trimming took off 2 bases at V and 1 base at J, with 15 bases between the two ends. Germline V gene data show CDR1 as LGHDT and CDR2 as YNNKEL (reference sequence). The CDR3 covers 18 residues. CDR3 loop: CASSQIGLVESGANVLTF. The CDR3 nucleotides read TGTGCCAGCAGCCAAATTGGACTGGTCGAATCTGGGGCCAACGTCCTGACTTTC.

V gene TRBV30 combines with J gene TRBJ2-1, with TRBD2 matching 12 bases. CDR3 length: 17 residues. The trim removed 3 bases at V and 3 bases at J, leaving 9 bases unmatched. The germline CDR1 and CDR2 sequences are GTSNPN and SVGIG (reference sequence). For the CDR3, the DNA is TGTGCCTGGAGATTGACGACTAGCGGGAGTTTCTACAATGAGCAGTTCTTC. This encodes CAWRLTTSGSFYNEQFF.

The V gene is TRBV7-2, the J gene TRBJ2-3; TRBD2 is a possible D gene (5 bases). Germline V gene sequence: CDR1 SGHTA, CDR2 FQGNSA. The CDR3 has 14 amino acids. Trimming removed 8 bases at V and 7 bases at J, with 19 bases between. The CDR3 nucleotides are TGTGCCAGCCTTGGAGGAACAGACCTTAATACGCAGTATTTT. It yields the protein CASLGGTDLNTQYF.

V usage is TRBV5-4 and J usage is TRBJ2-5, with a possible D match to TRBD2 (6 bases). With 4 bases removed from V and 2 bases from J, the gap between germline ends came to 12 bases. This CDR3 has 14 residues. CDR1 SGHNT and CDR2 YYREEE come from the germline V gene (reference sequence). CDR3 bases: TGTGCCAGCAGCGTGGGGGGAGATCAAGAGACCCAGTACTTC. It translates to CASSVGGDQETQYF. The entire variable domain, with the rest obtained from reference TRBV5-4 and TRBJ2-5, is as follows: ETGVTQSPTHLIKTRGQQVTLRCSSQSGHNTVSWYQQALGQGPQFIFQYYREEENGRGNFPPRFSGLQFPNYSSELNVNALELDDSALYLCASSVGGDQETQYFGPGTRLLVL.

This clone was observed a few times. The chain carries TRBV23-1 and TRBJ1-4; 10 bases are a match to TRBD1. TRBV23-1 carries the ORF label, with uncertain function. The CDR3 spans 18 residues. The ends lost 0 bases at V and 12 bases at J; junction bases unmatched: 16. The CDR3, as DNA: TGCGCCAGCAGTCAATCTAAGGACAGGGGGATCTTGTTTGTAGAACTGTTTTTT. It specifies CASSQSKDRGILFVELFF.

This clone appeared a single time. J is TRBJ2-7 and V is TRBV7-9, with TRBD2 as a possible D gene (5 bases). CDR3 length equals 14 residues. The V end was cut by 3 bases, the J end by 6 bases, with 15 bases between. Germline V gene sequence: CDR1 SEHNR, CDR2 FQNEAQ (reference sequence). This CDR3 reads CASSFLVPGCEQYV. CDR3 nucleotide sequence: TGTGCCAGCAGCTTTCTCGTCCCGGGATGCGAGCAGTACGTC.